These 9 T cell receptor beta chains came from one sample sequenced in a study of blood T cell repertoires in COVID-19. Some clones are missing from TCRdb's copy, which holds only in-frame ones; the method was immunoSEQ multiplex PCR. The table has fewer than 90,000 clones, roughly 84% seen once. The specimen sequenced was peripheral blood. The receptors originated from a human donor in a cohort sampled during active COVID-19.

This chain connects TRBV5-1 to TRBJ2-6; D is unclear. This CDR3 is built from 15 residues. CDR1 is SGHRS and CDR2 is YFSETQ in the germline V gene. V dropped 0 bases and J dropped 2 bases, with 6 bases sitting between them. In DNA, the CDR3 is TGCGCCAGCAGCTTGGAGCTAACTGGGGCCAACGTCCTGACTTTC. Translated: CASSLELTGANVLTF.

This clone was seen only a few times. This rearrangement joins TRBV4-1 to TRBJ2-7, with D possibly matching TRBD1 (6 bases). The CDR3 is made up of 15 amino acids. In germline, CDR1 is MGHRA, CDR2 YSYEKL. Trimming left V 6 bases short and J 0 bases short, with 15 bases between. CDR3: CASRYPRQDSYEQYF. In DNA form, the CDR3 reads TGCGCCAGCAGGTATCCGAGACAGGACTCCTACGAGCAGTACTTC.

The V gene is TRBV3-1 (or the pseudogene TRBV3-2), the J gene TRBJ1-6, with D tentatively TRBD1 (5 bases). Trimming pared 1 base from V and 12 bases from J, leaving 7 bases between. Germline assignment: CDR1 LGHDT and CDR2 YNNKEL (reference sequence). This CDR3 spans 12 amino acids. The CDR3 DNA sequence: TGTGCCAGCAGCCAAGCTAGGGGACCCCTCCACTTT. Translated: CASSQARGPLHF.

The genes are TRBV19 and TRBJ1-1, with TRBD1 as a possible D gene (6 bases). The germline V gene has CDR1 LNHDA and CDR2 SQIVND (reference sequence). Trimming left V 6 bases short and J 4 bases short, with 18 bases between. The CDR3 covers 15 residues. The chain's CDR3 is CASSVPRGWGTEAFF. The CDR3 nucleotides read TGTGCCAGTAGCGTCCCCAGGGGCTGGGGCACTGAAGCTTTCTTT.

The rearrangement joins TRBV2 to TRBJ2-3; D remains unclear. Trimming cost V 8 bases and J 9 bases, with 12 bases left between them. The length of the CDR3 is 11 residues. The germline V gene encodes CDR1 SNHLY and CDR2 FYNNEI. CDR3 nucleotide sequence: TGTGCCAGCGACTCCCTCGGCACGCAGTATTTT. Its protein is CASDSLGTQYF.

The chain carries TRBV2 and TRBJ1-5; no clear D. Germline lookup yields CDR1 SNHLY and CDR2 FYNNEI. Deletions cut 3 bases from V and 0 bases from J, with 15 bases between. The CDR3 spans 17 residues. CDR3 coding DNA: TGTGCCAGCAGTGATGGTTGGAGGGCAAATAGCAATCAGCCCCAGCATTTT. It yields the protein CASSDGWRANSNQPQHF.

The chain recombines TRBV6-5 with TRBJ1-2; D is possibly TRBD1 (5 bases). CDR3 length: 14 residues. Looked up from germline, CDR1 is MNHEY and CDR2 is SVGAGI. Trimming stripped 4 bases from V and 6 bases from J, with 15 bases between. The CDR3 coding sequence is TGTGCCAGCAGTTCCGGCCAGGGTGGCCATGGCTACACCTTC. It specifies CASSSGQGGHGYTF.

The rearrangement joins TRBV9 to TRBJ2-2, with 7 bases that match TRBD2. The CDR3 sequence is 16 residues long. Losses at the gene ends were 0 bases for V and 1 base for J; bases not matched to a gene: 3. Germline CDR1 SGDLS, CDR2 YYNGEE. As DNA, the CDR3 is TGTGCCAGCAGCGTAGCCCTAGCGGAGAACACCGGGGAGCTGTTTTTT. Its translation: CASSVALAENTGELFF.

The CDR3: CSALGAPNEKLFF. The CDR3 DNA follows: TGCAGCGCATTGGGGGCGCCTAATGAAAAACTGTTTTTT. The gene calls are TRBV29-1 and TRBJ1-4; D might be TRBD1 (6 bases). Between the trimmed V and J ends, which lost 7 bases and 3 bases, there was a span of 12 bases. From germline, CDR1 is SQVTM and CDR2 ANQGSEA. The CDR3 has 13 residues.